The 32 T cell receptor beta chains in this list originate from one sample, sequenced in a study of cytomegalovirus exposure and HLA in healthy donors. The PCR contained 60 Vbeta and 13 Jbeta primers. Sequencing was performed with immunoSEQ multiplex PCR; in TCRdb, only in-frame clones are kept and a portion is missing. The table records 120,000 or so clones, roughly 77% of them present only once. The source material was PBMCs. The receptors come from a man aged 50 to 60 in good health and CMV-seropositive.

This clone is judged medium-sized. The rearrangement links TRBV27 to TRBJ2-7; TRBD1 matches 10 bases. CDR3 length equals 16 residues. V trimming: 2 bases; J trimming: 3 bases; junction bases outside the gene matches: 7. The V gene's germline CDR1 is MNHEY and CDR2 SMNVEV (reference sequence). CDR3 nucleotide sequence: TGTGCCAGCAGTTTAAATGTTTGGGACAGGGGCTACGAGCAGTACTTC. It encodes CASSLNVWDRGYEQYF.

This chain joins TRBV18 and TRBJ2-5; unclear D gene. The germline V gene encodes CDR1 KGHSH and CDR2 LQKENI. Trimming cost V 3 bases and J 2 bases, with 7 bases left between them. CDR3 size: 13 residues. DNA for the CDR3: TGTGCCAGCTCACCGGTAGAGCAAGAGACCCAGTACTTC. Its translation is CASSPVEQETQYF. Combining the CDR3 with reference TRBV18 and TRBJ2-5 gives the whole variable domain NAGVMQNPRHLVRRRGQEARLRCSPMKGHSHVYWYRQLPEEGLKFMVYLQKENIIDESGMPKERFSAEFPKEGPSILRIQQVVRGDSAAYFCASSPVEQETQYFGPGTRLLVL.

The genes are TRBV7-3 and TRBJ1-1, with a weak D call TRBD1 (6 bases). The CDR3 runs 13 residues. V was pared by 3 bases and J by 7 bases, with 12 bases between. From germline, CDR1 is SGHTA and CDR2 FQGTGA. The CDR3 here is CASSFTEGGEAFF. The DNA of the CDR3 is TGTGCCAGCAGCTTTACAGAAGGGGGTGAAGCTTTCTTT.

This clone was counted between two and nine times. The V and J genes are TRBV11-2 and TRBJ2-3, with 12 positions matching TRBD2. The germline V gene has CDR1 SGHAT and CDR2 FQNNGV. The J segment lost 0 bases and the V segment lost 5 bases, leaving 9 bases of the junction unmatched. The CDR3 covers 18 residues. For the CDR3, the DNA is TGTGCCAGCAGCCCGAGGCCGGGACTAGCGGGTAGCACAGATACGCAGTATTTT. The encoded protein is CASSPRPGLAGSTDTQYF.

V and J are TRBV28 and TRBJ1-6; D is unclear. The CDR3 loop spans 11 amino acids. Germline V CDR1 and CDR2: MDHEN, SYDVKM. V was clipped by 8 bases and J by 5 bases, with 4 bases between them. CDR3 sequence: CASGDNSPLHF. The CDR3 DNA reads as TGTGCCAGCGGAGATAATTCACCCCTCCACTTT.

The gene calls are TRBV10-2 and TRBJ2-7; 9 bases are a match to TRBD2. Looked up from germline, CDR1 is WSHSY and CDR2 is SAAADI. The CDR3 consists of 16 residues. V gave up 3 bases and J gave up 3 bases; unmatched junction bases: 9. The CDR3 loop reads CASSEALRGGRYEQYF. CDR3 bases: TGCGCCAGCAGTGAAGCCCTGCGGGGGGGCCGCTACGAGCAGTACTTC.

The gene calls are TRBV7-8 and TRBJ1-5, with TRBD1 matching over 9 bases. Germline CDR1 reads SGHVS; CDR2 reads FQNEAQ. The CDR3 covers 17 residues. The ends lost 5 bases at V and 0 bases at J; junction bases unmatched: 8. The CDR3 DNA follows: TGTGCCAGCAGCCCGGGACAGGGCTATGATAGCAATCAGCCCCAGCATTTT. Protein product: CASSPGQGYDSNQPQHF.

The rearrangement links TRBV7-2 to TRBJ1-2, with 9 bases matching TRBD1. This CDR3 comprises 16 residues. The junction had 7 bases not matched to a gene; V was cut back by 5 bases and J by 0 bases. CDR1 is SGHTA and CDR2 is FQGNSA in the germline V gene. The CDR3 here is CASSTGGTGTNYGYTF. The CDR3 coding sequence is TGTGCCAGCAGCACGGGAGGGACAGGGACTAACTATGGCTACACCTTC.

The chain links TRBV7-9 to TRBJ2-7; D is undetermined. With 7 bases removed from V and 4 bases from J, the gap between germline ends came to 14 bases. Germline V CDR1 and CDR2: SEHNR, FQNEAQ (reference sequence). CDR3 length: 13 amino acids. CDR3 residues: CASTPGSPYEQYF. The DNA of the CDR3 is TGTGCCAGCACCCCCGGGTCCCCATACGAGCAGTACTTC.

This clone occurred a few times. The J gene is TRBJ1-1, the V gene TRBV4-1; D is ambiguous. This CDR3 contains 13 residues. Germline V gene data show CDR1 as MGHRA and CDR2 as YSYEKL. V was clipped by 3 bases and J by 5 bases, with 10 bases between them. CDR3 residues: CASSQYGGTEAFF. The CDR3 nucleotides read TGCGCCAGCAGCCAGTACGGCGGGACTGAAGCTTTCTTT.

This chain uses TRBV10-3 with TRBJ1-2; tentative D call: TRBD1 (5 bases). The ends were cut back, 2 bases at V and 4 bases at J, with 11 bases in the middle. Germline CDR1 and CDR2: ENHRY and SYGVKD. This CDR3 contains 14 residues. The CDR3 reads CAISEGGDVYGYTF. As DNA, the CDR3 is TGTGCCATCAGTGAGGGGGGGGATGTCTATGGCTACACCTTC.

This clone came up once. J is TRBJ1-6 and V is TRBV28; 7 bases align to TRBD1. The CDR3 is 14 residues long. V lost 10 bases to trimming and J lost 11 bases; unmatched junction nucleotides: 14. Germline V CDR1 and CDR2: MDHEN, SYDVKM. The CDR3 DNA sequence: TGTGCCACTCTCCCGTCAGGGGGTGGGGCACCCCTCCACTTT. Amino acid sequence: CATLPSGGGAPLHF.

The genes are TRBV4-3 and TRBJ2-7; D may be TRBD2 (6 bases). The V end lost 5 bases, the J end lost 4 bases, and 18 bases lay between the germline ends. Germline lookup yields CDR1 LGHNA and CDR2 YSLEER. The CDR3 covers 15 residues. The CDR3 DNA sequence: TGCGCCAGCAGCTTAGACGGGACTCCCACTTACGAGCAGTACTTC. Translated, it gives CASSLDGTPTYEQYF.

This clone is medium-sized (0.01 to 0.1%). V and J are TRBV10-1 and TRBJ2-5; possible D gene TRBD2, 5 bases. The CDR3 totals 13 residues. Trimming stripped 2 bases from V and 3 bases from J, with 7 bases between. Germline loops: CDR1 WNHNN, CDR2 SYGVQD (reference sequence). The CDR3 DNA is TGCGCCAGCAGTGAGGTGGGAGAAGAGACCCAGTACTTC. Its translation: CASSEVGEETQYF.

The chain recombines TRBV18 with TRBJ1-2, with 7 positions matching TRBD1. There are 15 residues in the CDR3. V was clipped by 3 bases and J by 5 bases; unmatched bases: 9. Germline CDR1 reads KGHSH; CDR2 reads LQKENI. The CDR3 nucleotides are TGTGCCAGCTCACCCCCGAGTGTGACAGGGTATGGCTACACCTTC. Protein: CASSPPSVTGYGYTF.

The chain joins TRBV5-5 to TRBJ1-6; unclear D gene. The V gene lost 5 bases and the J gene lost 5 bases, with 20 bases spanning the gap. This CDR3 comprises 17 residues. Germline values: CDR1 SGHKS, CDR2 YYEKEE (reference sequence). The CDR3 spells CASSSQLSNTHNSPLHF. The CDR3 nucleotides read TGTGCCAGCAGTTCCCAATTATCTAATACTCATAATTCACCCCTCCACTTT.

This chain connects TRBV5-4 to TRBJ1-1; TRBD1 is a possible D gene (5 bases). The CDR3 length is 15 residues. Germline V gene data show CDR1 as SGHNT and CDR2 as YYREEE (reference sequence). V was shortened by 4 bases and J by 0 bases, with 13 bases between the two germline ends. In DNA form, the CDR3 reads TGTGCCAGCAGCCTTATCGGGGGGTTGAACACTGAAGCTTTCTTT. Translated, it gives CASSLIGGLNTEAFF.

The CDR3 is CAWDRDRGFGAFF. DNA of the CDR3: TGTGCCTGGGACCGGGACAGGGGGTTCGGAGCTTTCTTT. The chain combines TRBV30 with TRBJ1-1; 11 bases align to TRBD1. The CDR3 runs to 13 residues. Germline CDR1 GTSNPN, CDR2 SVGIG (reference sequence). J was trimmed by 10 bases and V by 5 bases; bases with no gene match: 9. Complete variable domain (other parts from reference TRBV30 and TRBJ1-1): SQTIHQWPATLVQPVGSPLSLECTVEGTSNPNLYWYRQAAGRGLQLLFYSVGIGQISSEVPQNLSASRPQDRQFILSSKKLLLSDSGFYLCAWDRDRGFGAFFGQGTRLTVV.

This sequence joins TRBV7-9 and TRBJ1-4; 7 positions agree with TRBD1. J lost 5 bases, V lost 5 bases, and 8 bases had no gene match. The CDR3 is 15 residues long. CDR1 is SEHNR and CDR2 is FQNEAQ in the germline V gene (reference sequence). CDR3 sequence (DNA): TGTGCCAGCAGCGGCCGGGACAGAAAAAATGAAAAACTGTTTTTT. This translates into CASSGRDRKNEKLFF.

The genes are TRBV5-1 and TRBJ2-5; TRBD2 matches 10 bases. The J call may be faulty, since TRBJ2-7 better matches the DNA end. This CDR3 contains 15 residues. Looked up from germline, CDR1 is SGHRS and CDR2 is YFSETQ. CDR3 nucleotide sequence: TGCGCCAGCAGCTTTCTAGCGGGAGCGGGTTACGAGCAGTACTTC. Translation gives CASSFLAGAGYEQYF.

The DNA for the CDR3 is TGTGCCAGCAGCTTGCGTCAGGGGACTGAAGCTTTCTTT. As protein: CASSLRQGTEAFF. The chain links TRBV5-5 to TRBJ1-1, with D perhaps matching TRBD1 (6 bases). Germline CDR1 is SGHKS and CDR2 is YYEKEE (reference sequence). Between the trimmed V and J ends, which lost 1 base and 5 bases, there was a span of 9 bases. This CDR3 region has 13 residues.

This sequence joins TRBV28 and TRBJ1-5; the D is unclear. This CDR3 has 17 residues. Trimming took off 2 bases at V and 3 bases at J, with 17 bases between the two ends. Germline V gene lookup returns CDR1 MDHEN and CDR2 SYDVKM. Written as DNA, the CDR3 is TGTGCCAGCAGTTTAGCCCCCGTAGGCAGGAACAATCAGCCCCAGCATTTT. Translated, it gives CASSLAPVGRNNQPQHF. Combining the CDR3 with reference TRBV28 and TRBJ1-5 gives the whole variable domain DVKVTQSSRYLVKRTGEKVFLECVQDMDHENMFWYRQDPGLGLRLIYFSYDVKMKEKGDIPEGYSVSREKKERFSLILESASTNQTSMYLCASSLAPVGRNNQPQHFGDGTRLSIL.

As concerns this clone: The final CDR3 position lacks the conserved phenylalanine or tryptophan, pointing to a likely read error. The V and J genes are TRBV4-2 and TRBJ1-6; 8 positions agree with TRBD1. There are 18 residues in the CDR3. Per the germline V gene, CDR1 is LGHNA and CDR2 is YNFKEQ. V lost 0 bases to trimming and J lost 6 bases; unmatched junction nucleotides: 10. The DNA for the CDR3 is TGTGCCAGCAGCCAAGATTATCCAGGGACAGGTGCTAATTCACCCCTCCACCTT. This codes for CASSQDYPGTGANSPLHL.

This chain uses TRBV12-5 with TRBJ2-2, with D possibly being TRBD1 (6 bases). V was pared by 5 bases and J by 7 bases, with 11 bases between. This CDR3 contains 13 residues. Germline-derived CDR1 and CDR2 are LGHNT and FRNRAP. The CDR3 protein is CASGLGGSGELFF. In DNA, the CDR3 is TGTGCTAGTGGTCTAGGGGGAAGCGGGGAGCTGTTTTTT.

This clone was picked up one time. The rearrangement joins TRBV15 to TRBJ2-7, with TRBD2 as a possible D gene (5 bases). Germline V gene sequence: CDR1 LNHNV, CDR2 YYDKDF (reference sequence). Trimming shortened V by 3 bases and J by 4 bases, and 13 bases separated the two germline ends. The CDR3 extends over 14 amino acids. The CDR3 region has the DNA TGTGCCACCAGCAGGGATCGGGTAGCGTACGAGCAGTACTTC. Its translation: CATSRDRVAYEQYF.

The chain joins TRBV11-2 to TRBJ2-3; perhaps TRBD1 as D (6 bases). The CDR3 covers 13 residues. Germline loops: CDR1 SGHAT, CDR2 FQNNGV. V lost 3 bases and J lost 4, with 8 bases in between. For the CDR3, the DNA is TGTGCCAGCAGCTTGGGACATCCAGATACGCAGTATTTT. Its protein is CASSLGHPDTQYF.

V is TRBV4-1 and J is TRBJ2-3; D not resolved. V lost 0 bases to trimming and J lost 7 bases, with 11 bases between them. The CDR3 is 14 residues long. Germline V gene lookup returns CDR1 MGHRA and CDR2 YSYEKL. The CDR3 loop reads CASSQEWPPNTQYF. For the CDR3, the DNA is TGCGCCAGCAGCCAAGAGTGGCCTCCGAATACGCAGTATTTT.

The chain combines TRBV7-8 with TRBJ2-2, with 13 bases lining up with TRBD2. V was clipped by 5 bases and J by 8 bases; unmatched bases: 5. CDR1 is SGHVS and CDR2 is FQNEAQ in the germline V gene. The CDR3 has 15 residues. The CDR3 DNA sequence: TGTGCCAGCAGCGTGACTAGCGGGGGGTTTGGGGAGCTGTTTTTT. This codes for CASSVTSGGFGELFF.

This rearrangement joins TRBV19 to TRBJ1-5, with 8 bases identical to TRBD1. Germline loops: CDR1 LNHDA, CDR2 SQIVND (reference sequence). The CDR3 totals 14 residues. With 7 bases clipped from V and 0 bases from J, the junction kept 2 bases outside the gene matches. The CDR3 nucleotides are TGTGCCAGTACCGACAGGGGTAGCAATCAGCCCCAGCATTTT. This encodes CASTDRGSNQPQHF.

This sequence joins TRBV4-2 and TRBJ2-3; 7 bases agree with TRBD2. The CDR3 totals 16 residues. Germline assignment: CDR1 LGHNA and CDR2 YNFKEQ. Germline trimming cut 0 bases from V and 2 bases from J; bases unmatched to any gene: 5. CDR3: CASSQDLREPTDTQYF. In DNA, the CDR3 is TGTGCCAGCAGCCAAGATCTGCGGGAGCCCACAGATACGCAGTATTTT.

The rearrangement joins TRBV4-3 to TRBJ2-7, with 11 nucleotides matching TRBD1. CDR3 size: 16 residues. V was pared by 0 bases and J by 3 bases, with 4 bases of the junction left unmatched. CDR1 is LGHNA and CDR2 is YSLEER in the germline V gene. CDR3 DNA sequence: TGCGCCAGCAGCCAAGATTCCGGGACAGGGGGCTACGAGCAGTACTTC. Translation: CASSQDSGTGGYEQYF.

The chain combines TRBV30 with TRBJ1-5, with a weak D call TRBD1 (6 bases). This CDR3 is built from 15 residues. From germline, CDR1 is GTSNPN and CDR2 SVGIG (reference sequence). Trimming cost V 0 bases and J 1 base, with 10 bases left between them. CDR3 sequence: CAWSVGGVSNQPQHF. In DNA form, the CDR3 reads TGTGCCTGGAGTGTAGGGGGGGTGAGCAATCAGCCCCAGCATTTT.